This note documents a single T cell receptor (beta chain) sequence. The data derive from a study of shared clonotypes between healthy human individuals. Trimming cost V 0 bases and J 4 bases, with 7 bases left between them. CDR3 size: 13 residues. From germline, CDR1 is SGHTA and CDR2 FQGTGA. The protocol was immunoSEQ multiplex PCR, while the TCRdb copy is restricted to in-frame clones and leaves out a portion. The sample lists 490,000 or so clones; 79% were seen once. This receptor was taken from a woman aged 40 to 50 in good health. Some clones in this sample may be carry-over from other donors' samples. This chain connects TRBV7-3 to TRBJ2-7; D is undetermined. Sequencing was done on a sample of PBMCs. This CDR3 reads CASSLTDGYEQYF. The DNA for the CDR3 is TGTGCCAGCAGCTTAACGGACGGTTACGAGCAGTACTTC.